The 8 T cell receptor beta chains presented below share a single source sample, sequenced in a study of T cells after yellow fever vaccination. TCRdb ran MiXCR on the 5' RACE reads and lists one entry per CDR3 protein. This sample yields about 580,000 distinct CDR3 sequences, of which approximately 16% are seen a single time; roughly a sixth belongs to the top ten. The specimen was PBMCs, collected 5 to 6 days after the first yellow fever vaccination. The receptors were sampled from a man between 18 and 35 years old who received the YFV17D yellow fever vaccine.

This clonotype was seen only a few times. This sequence joins TRBV2 and TRBJ2-7, with 7 bases matching TRBD2. CDR1 is SNHLY, CDR2 FYNNEI, per germline. The CDR3 extends over 13 amino acids. V lost 4 bases, J lost 3 bases, and 3 bases stayed unmatched. The CDR3 DNA reads as TGTGCCAGCAGTGCGGGGGGAGGCTACGAGCAGTACGTC. This translates into CASSAGGGYEQYV.

The V gene is TRBV12-2, the J gene TRBJ2-5; the D call of TRBD1 is as the table states it, not checked on the DNA. TRBV12-2 is annotated as a pseudogene. CDR3 size: 13 residues. CDR3 in DNA: TGTGCAAGTCGCTTGTCAGGGGGAGAGACCCAGTACTTC. Translation: CASRLSGGETQYF.

This clonotype was recorded a few times. The rearrangement uses TRBV2 and TRBJ1-6; TRBD1 is a possible D gene (5 bases). The CDR3 is 15 residues long. The V end was cut by 10 bases, the J end by 3 bases, with 16 bases between. The V gene's germline CDR1 is SNHLY and CDR2 FYNNEI. The CDR3 DNA reads as TGTGCCACCCAAAACGGGGCAGGCTATAATTCACCCCTCCACTTT. Translating it yields CATQNGAGYNSPLHF.

This clonotype appeared many times. This chain joins TRBV20-1 and TRBJ1-2; D is possibly TRBD1 (5 bases). V was shortened by 6 bases and J by 4 bases, with 15 bases between the two germline ends. The CDR3 runs to 13 residues. CDR1 and CDR2 from the germline V gene are DFQATT and SNEGSKA (reference sequence). CDR3 amino acids: CSAAGGVIYGYTF. DNA of the CDR3: TGCAGTGCAGCAGGAGGGGTGATCTATGGCTACACCTTC.

The chain has TRBV10-3 and TRBJ2-1; tentative D call: TRBD1 (6 bases). CDR3 length equals 14 residues. Germline V gene data show CDR1 as ENHRY and CDR2 as SYGVKD. Between the trimmed V and J ends, which lost 8 bases and 5 bases, there was a span of 16 bases. The CDR3 region is CAIATRGPDNEQFF. In DNA form, the CDR3 reads TGTGCCATCGCCACCAGGGGACCGGACAATGAGCAGTTCTTC.

The chain combines TRBV7-2 with TRBJ2-1; D may be TRBD2 (6 bases). The germline CDR1 and CDR2 sequences are SGHTA and FQGNSA. Trimming removed 3 bases from V and 6 bases from J, with 15 bases in between. There are 15 residues in the CDR3. The CDR3 DNA reads as TGTGCCAGCAGCTTGGCCGGGACTGGAAGCAATGAGCAGTTCTTC. The encoded protein is CASSLAGTGSNEQFF.

The rearrangement links TRBV7-2 to TRBJ2-1; 8 nucleotides line up with TRBD2. The V gene end was trimmed by 5 bases and the J gene end by 9 bases; junction bases not matched to a gene: 9. This CDR3 comprises 14 residues. Looked up from germline, CDR1 is SGHTA and CDR2 is FQGNSA. CDR3 residues: CASSGSGGPGEQFF. CDR3 nucleotide sequence: TGTGCCAGCAGCGGGTCGGGGGGGCCGGGTGAGCAGTTCTTC. Complete variable domain (other parts from reference TRBV7-2 and TRBJ2-1): GAGVSQSPSNKVTEKGKDVELRCDPISGHTALYWYRQSLGQGLEFLIYFQGNSAPDKSGLPSDRFSAERTGGSVSTLTIQRTQQEDSAVYLCASSGSGGPGEQFFGPGTRLTVL.

This clonotype was observed a handful of times. The chain couples TRBV5-1 to TRBJ2-7; no firm D call. CDR1 and CDR2 (germline): SGHRS, YFSETQ. Trimming removed 2 bases from V and 5 bases from J, with 20 bases in between. CDR3 length: 16 residues. The chain's CDR3 is CASSFRPGLGFHEQYF. CDR3 DNA: TGCGCCAGCAGCTTCCGGCCCGGCTTAGGGTTCCACGAGCAGTACTTC. The whole variable domain, filled in from reference TRBV5-1 and TRBJ2-7, reads KAGVTQTPRYLIKTRGQQVTLSCSPISGHRSVSWYQQTPGQGLQFLFEYFSETQRNKGNFPGRFSGRQFSNSRSEMNVSTLELGDSALYLCASSFRPGLGFHEQYFGPGTRLTVT.